This T cell receptor (beta chain) was captured by sequencing in a study of identifying expanded T cells in peripheral blood. General study results and limits: Technical replicates showed around 1.3 changed clones; roughly two weeks roughly 16; four weeks 19. Across healthy donors, higher total template counts meant significantly greater roughly 2-week count variance.

As concerns this clone: Its specificity is not known.

Here immunoSEQ multiplex PCR was the method, and the copy in TCRdb shows in-frame clones only, minus some. Altogether roughly 100,000 clones are present, around 89% being singletons, with the ten largest covering about 14%. Collection occurred without any documented infections or immune events in donors. The sequence came from a person between 18 and 75 years old in good health. The specimen was blood.

The CDR3 bases are TGTGCCAGCAGTTGGGTTTCAGAAGCTTTCTTT. Protein sequence: CASSWVSEAFF. The chain carries TRBV28 and TRBJ1-1; D is uncertain. CDR1 and CDR2 from the germline V gene are MDHEN and SYDVKM. The CDR3 covers 11 residues. Trimming left V 4 bases short and J 8 bases short, with 8 bases between.